The rows below give T cell receptor beta chains drawn from one sample of a study of PD-1 blockade in classical Hodgkin lymphoma. Generated by immunoSEQ multiplex PCR, the TCRdb table keeps only in-frame clones and is missing some. This sample carries some 31,000 clones, 94% of them seen once, and the ten largest clones take roughly 2%. Material for sequencing was peripheral blood mononuclear cells (PBMCs). These receptors all come from a human donor with classical Hodgkin lymphoma. Both conserved end residues are part of each CDR3. A D gene is named only where the DNA matches it firmly. Clone size is given for some rows only: seen once, a few or many times, or a class if the clone is expanded.

>TRBJ2-3|once|.|TRBV5-1
CASSPDPRSTGTQYF
TGCGCCAGCAGCCCAGATCCTCGAAGCACAGGTACGCAGTATTTT
>TRBJ2-1|.|.|TRBV27
CASTPLFTNEQFF
TGTGCCAGCACCCCCCTTTTTACCAATGAGCAGTTCTTC
>TRBJ2-5|.|.|TRBV15
CATSRELDGWETQYF
TGTGCCACCAGCAGAGAACTAGATGGGTGGGAGACCCAGTACTTC
>TRBJ1-2|.|.|TRBV4-1
CASSQEGLGGYTF
TGCGCCAGCAGCCAAGAGGGGTTAGGTGGCTACACCTTC
>TRBJ1-3|.|.|TRBV10-3
CAISELGASSGNTIYF
TGTGCCATCAGTGAGTTGGGGGCGAGCTCTGGAAACACCATATATTTT
>TRBJ2-7|.|.|TRBV10-1
CASSESSGLPYEQYF
TGCGCCAGCAGTGAGTCATCAGGCCTACCCTACGAGCAGTACTTC
>TRBJ1-3|.|.|TRBV29-1
CSVGGGVSGNTIYF
TGCAGCGTTGGAGGGGGAGTCTCTGGAAACACCATATATTTT
>TRBJ2-3|.|.|TRBV5-1
CASSLGSGLGADTQYF
TGCGCCAGCAGCTTGGGTAGCGGCCTGGGGGCAGATACGCAGTATTTT
>TRBJ1-2|.|TRBD1|TRBV5-5
CASSLGARGRDGYTF
TGTGCCAGCAGCTTAGGCGCCAGGGGGAGAGATGGCTACACCTTC
>TRBJ1-5|.|.|TRBV19
CASTGGYQPQHF
TGTGCCAGTACTGGGGGGTATCAGCCCCAGCATTTT
>TRBJ2-1|.|TRBD2|TRBV28
CASNPPGTSWRGNEQFF
TGTGCCAGCAATCCCCCCGGGACTAGCTGGAGAGGGAATGAGCAGTTCTTC